This entry lists 21 T cell receptor beta chains sequenced from one sample in a study of blood T cell repertoires in COVID-19. Clones were read by immunoSEQ multiplex PCR, and TCRdb kept only the in-frame ones, dropping some. The repertoire consists of 350,000 to 400,000 clones, with roughly 90% occurring once and the leading ten covering more than 0.85%. Sequenced sample: PBMCs or T cells enriched from blood (not recorded which). All receptors come from a woman aged 25 to 39 with acute COVID-19.

V usage is TRBV18 and J usage is TRBJ1-2; weak D call: TRBD1 (6 bases). This CDR3 is 14 amino acids long. The ends were cut back, 8 bases at V and 1 base at J, with 14 bases in the middle. Per the germline V gene, CDR1 is KGHSH and CDR2 is LQKENI. CDR3 amino acids: CASATGSDNYGYTF. CDR3 coding DNA: TGTGCCAGCGCGACAGGCTCCGATAACTATGGCTACACCTTC.

This sequence joins TRBV4-1 and TRBJ2-1; tentatively, D is TRBD2 (7 bases). CDR3 size: 20 residues. The V gene's germline CDR1 is MGHRA and CDR2 YSYEKL. V lost 2 bases and J lost 7, with 30 bases in between. CDR3 loop: CASSQISPTVRGGLGNEQFF. The CDR3 DNA sequence: TGCGCCAGCAGCCAAATTAGCCCGACAGTAAGGGGGGGCCTGGGAAATGAGCAGTTCTTC.

This chain links TRBV5-1 with TRBJ1-1; D may be TRBD1 (6 bases). Deletions cut 2 bases from V and 3 bases from J, with 8 bases between. In germline, CDR1 is SGHRS, CDR2 YFSETQ. The CDR3 length is 13 residues. CDR3 nucleotide sequence: TGCGCCAGCAGCTTCACAGGGTACACTGAAGCTTTCTTT. Residues: CASSFTGYTEAFF.

The V gene is TRBV24-1, the J gene TRBJ2-1; D remains unclear. Germline CDR1 reads KGHDR; CDR2 reads SFDVKD. The V end lost 4 bases, the J end lost 0 bases, and 9 bases lay between the germline ends. The CDR3 extends over 15 amino acids. CDR3 DNA: TGTGCCACCAGTGAGGCCTCGTTCTCCTACAATGAGCAGTTCTTC. Protein sequence: CATSEASFSYNEQFF.

The chain carries TRBV27 and TRBJ2-2, with unresolved D. The V end was cut by 6 bases, the J end by 3 bases, with 11 bases between. Germline assignment: CDR1 MNHEY and CDR2 SMNVEV (reference sequence). This CDR3 has 14 amino acids. CDR3: CASRIERDTGELFF. The CDR3 nucleotides read TGTGCCAGCAGGATAGAAAGAGACACCGGGGAGCTGTTTTTT.

This sequence joins TRBV7-3 and TRBJ1-1; D is unclear. This CDR3 has 16 amino acids. CDR1 and CDR2 from the germline V gene are SGHTA and FQGTGA. Trimming stripped 1 base from V and 2 bases from J, with 14 bases between. The CDR3 sequence: CASSLRGHKVNTEAFF. Written as DNA, the CDR3 is TGTGCCAGCAGCTTAAGAGGGCACAAGGTAAACACTGAAGCTTTCTTT.

V is TRBV2 and J is TRBJ1-4, with D unclear. The germline V and J ends were trimmed by 5 bases and 3 bases, with 7 bases remaining between them. The CDR3 length is 13 residues. CDR1 SNHLY and CDR2 FYNNEI come from the germline V gene. Here the CDR3 reads CASSRASNEKLFF. Written as DNA, the CDR3 is TGTGCCAGCAGTAGAGCGTCTAATGAAAAACTGTTTTTT.

The chain uses TRBV19 and TRBJ1-1, with unresolved D. V was clipped by 3 bases and J by 4 bases, with 9 bases between them. Germline V CDR1 and CDR2: LNHDA, SQIVND (reference sequence). CDR3 size: 13 residues. CDR3 DNA sequence: TGTGCCAGTAGTATTGGCGGGATCACTGAAGCTTTCTTT. Encoded protein: CASSIGGITEAFF.

The chain has TRBV9 and TRBJ1-2; D uncertain. Germline V CDR1 and CDR2: SGDLS, YYNGEE. The CDR3 totals 14 residues. The V and J ends lost 2 bases and 0 bases respectively, with 8 bases between them. The CDR3 loop reads CASSVASPNYGYTF. In DNA form, the CDR3 reads TGTGCCAGCAGCGTGGCCTCACCTAACTATGGCTACACCTTC.

The V call is TRBV11-2, the J call TRBJ2-5; TRBD1 might be the D (6 bases). The CDR3 totals 15 residues. Germline CDR1 is SGHAT and CDR2 is FQNNGV. V lost 3 bases to trimming and J lost 5 bases, with 16 bases between them. This chain's CDR3 is CASSLAGVSYETQYF. CDR3 in DNA: TGTGCCAGCAGCTTGGCAGGGGTTTCGTATGAGACCCAGTACTTC. The whole variable domain, remainder taken from reference TRBV11-2 and TRBJ2-5, is EAGVAQSPRYKIIEKRQSVAFWCNPISGHATLYWYQQILGQGPKLLIQFQNNGVVDDSQLPKDRFSAERLKGVDSTLKIQPAKLEDSAVYLCASSLAGVSYETQYFGPGTRLLVL.

The V and J genes are TRBV6-5 and TRBJ2-5; D perhaps matches TRBD1 (6 bases). The CDR3 length is 15 residues. V was shortened by 0 bases and J by 2 bases, with 10 bases between the two germline ends. Germline CDR1 MNHEY, CDR2 SVGAGI. CDR3 region: CASSYSTGIQETQYF. The DNA of the CDR3 is TGTGCCAGCAGTTACTCCACAGGGATTCAAGAGACCCAGTACTTC.

The chain links TRBV19 to TRBJ2-7; D is ambiguous. The V gene lost 6 bases and the J gene lost 0 bases, with 12 bases spanning the gap. Per the germline V gene, CDR1 is LNHDA and CDR2 is SQIVND (reference sequence). The CDR3 runs 14 residues. The DNA of the CDR3 is TGTGCCAGTAGCCCGAAAACTCCCTCCTACGAGCAGTACTTC. It translates to CASSPKTPSYEQYF.

This clone was detected once. This rearrangement joins TRBV9 to TRBJ2-3; 10 nucleotides agree with TRBD2. Per germline, CDR1 SGDLS and CDR2 YYNGEE. The CDR3 totals 18 residues. J was trimmed by 1 base and V by 2 bases; bases with no gene match: 10. The CDR3 here is CASSVSGGTQVGTDTQYF. The CDR3 DNA follows: TGTGCCAGCAGCGTTAGCGGGGGGACCCAAGTCGGCACAGATACGCAGTATTTT.

The J gene is TRBJ1-6, the V gene TRBV2; TRBD1 matches at 8 bases. The CDR3 contains 15 residues. With V trimmed by 1 base and J by 10 bases, 6 bases remained unmatched. Germline CDR1 and CDR2: SNHLY and FYNNEI. The CDR3 is CASSEDRGTPSPLHF. The CDR3 bases are TGTGCCAGCAGTGAAGACAGGGGGACACCCTCACCCCTCCACTTT.

The rearrangement links TRBV27 to TRBJ1-1, with 7 bases matching TRBD1. V was pared by 5 bases and J by 4 bases, with 7 bases of the junction left unmatched. From germline, CDR1 is MNHEY and CDR2 SMNVEV (reference sequence). The CDR3 is 14 residues long. CDR3: CASSEQGLRTEAFF. Written as DNA, the CDR3 is TGTGCCAGCAGTGAACAGGGGCTGCGCACTGAAGCTTTCTTT.

This clone has a single count. Here the CDR3 reads CASSPTVNTEAFF. For the CDR3, the DNA is TGTGCCAGCAGCCCAACGGTGAACACTGAAGCTTTCTTT. The chain joins TRBV7-3 to TRBJ1-1; the D is unclear. The V and J ends lost 5 bases and 0 bases respectively, with 7 bases between them. Germline V gene data show CDR1 as SGHTA and CDR2 as FQGTGA. The CDR3 consists of 13 residues.

The gene calls are TRBV7-2 and TRBJ1-5; TRBD1 is a possible D gene (6 bases). Germline V gene data show CDR1 as SGHTA and CDR2 as FQGNSA. V shed 4 bases and J shed 0 bases, with 16 bases lying between them. The length of the CDR3 is 17 residues. The chain's CDR3 is CASSYRAGVDSNQPQHF. The CDR3 coding sequence is TGTGCCAGCAGCTATAGGGCAGGGGTCGATAGCAATCAGCCCCAGCATTTT.

The genes are TRBV2 and TRBJ2-5, with D possibly matching TRBD1 (6 bases). V lost 10 bases to trimming and J lost 5 bases, with 23 bases between them. CDR3 length equals 15 residues. The germline V gene encodes CDR1 SNHLY and CDR2 FYNNEI. CDR3 loop: CATQSSNRDGETQYF. The CDR3 DNA reads TGTGCCACGCAGTCCTCAAACAGGGACGGGGAGACCCAGTACTTC.

This chain joins TRBV6-5 and TRBJ2-7; 10 positions agree with TRBD1. V shed 6 bases, J shed 1 base, and the junction held 6 bases outside the gene matches. Germline V gene sequence: CDR1 MNHEY, CDR2 SVGAGI. CDR3 length: 15 amino acids. CDR3 amino acids: CASRPGQGVSYEQYF. DNA for the CDR3: TGTGCCAGCAGGCCTGGACAGGGGGTATCCTACGAGCAGTACTTC.

The chain is built from TRBV7-2 and TRBJ2-2; 8 bases match TRBD1. With V trimmed by 4 bases and J by 4 bases, 5 bases remained unmatched. Germline CDR1 and CDR2: SGHTA and FQGNSA. The CDR3 consists of 15 residues. The CDR3 spells CASSSDRVGTGELFF. CDR3 bases: TGTGCCAGCAGCTCGGACAGGGTGGGCACCGGGGAGCTGTTTTTT.

The rearrangement links TRBV24-1 to TRBJ2-1, with 8 bases aligning to TRBD1. Germline V gene lookup returns CDR1 KGHDR and CDR2 SFDVKD. The ends lost 7 bases at V and 4 bases at J; junction bases unmatched: 11. The CDR3 has 16 residues. The CDR3 DNA sequence: TGTGCCACCAGCAAATCGCCGGGACAGGTTTACAATGAGCAGTTCTTC. It encodes CATSKSPGQVYNEQFF.